This TCR beta chain came from a study of T cell changes during pregnancy in multiple sclerosis. Deletions cut 3 bases from V and 2 bases from J, with 16 bases between. In germline, CDR1 is MNHNS, CDR2 SASEGT. The length of the CDR3 is 16 residues. TCRdb's copy holds only in-frame clones and misses some; the assay was immunoSEQ multiplex PCR. The data contain some 51,000 clones, around 94% of them singletons. The J gene is TRBJ2-5, the V gene TRBV6-1; TRBD2 is a possible D gene (5 bases). Material: CD4+ T cells from peripheral blood mononuclear cells, obtained in the second trimester of pregnancy. This clonotype originated in a female donor with multiple sclerosis, enrolled in a pregnancy study. CDR3 sequence (DNA): TGTGCCAGCAGTGAGGGGAGAATAGAGCTACAAGAGACCCAGTACTTC. This sequence encodes CASSEGRIELQETQYF.